This T cell receptor (beta chain) was identified in a study of blood T cell repertoires in COVID-19. The CDR3 loop spans 15 amino acids. Deletions cut 0 bases from V and 4 bases from J, with 12 bases between. Looked up from germline, CDR1 is KGHSH and CDR2 is LQKENI. Everyone who took part was 18 to 89 years old, and they came from 24 US areas. Clinical history as reported by participants underpinned cohort assignment. The study counted Cohort 3 donors as recovered given two negative PCRs, clearance, or symptom resolution. Authors' data handling: Amplification from reference gene primers served as the basis for estimated nucleated cell counts. The protocol was immunoSEQ multiplex PCR, while the TCRdb copy is restricted to in-frame clones and leaves out a portion. That table is the source of V, J and clone size, and D and trimming were worked out from the DNA. This table has under 350,000 clones, roughly 89% appearing once.

V and J are TRBV18 and TRBJ1-2; D call uncertain. This receptor was taken from a woman between 40 and 50 years old who had recovered from COVID-19. The sample was PBMCs or T cells enriched from blood (not recorded which). CDR3 nucleotide sequence: TGTGCCAGCTCACCACCGTCAGGATCCGTCTATGGCTACACCTTC. This translates into CASSPPSGSVYGYTF.